Shown below are 3 T cell receptor beta chains from a single sample sequenced in a study of CD8+CD57+ T cells in acquired aplastic anemia. TCR beta VDJ combinations and CDR3 sequences were profiled from genomic DNA. TCRdb reprocessed the reads with MiXCR, giving one entry per CDR3 protein. The data hold under 200,000 distinct CDR3 sequences, with around 40% observed a single time. Sequencing was done on a sample of sorted CD4+, CD8+, or CD8+CD57+ T cells (not recorded which) from PBMCs. The receptors were sampled from a human donor in good health.

This chain uses TRBV7-3 with TRBJ2-1; 9 bases are a match to TRBD2. Germline V gene lookup returns CDR1 SGHTA and CDR2 FQGTGA. Unmatched junction bases numbered 3, after V lost 1 base and J lost 5 bases. This CDR3 region has 15 residues. The CDR3 is CASSLISGGNNEQFF. The CDR3 nucleotides read TGTGCCAGCAGCTTAATTAGCGGGGGAAACAATGAGCAGTTCTTC.

A note on this clonotype: The conserved phenylalanine or tryptophan normally closing the CDR3 is absent here, so this likely arose from a read error. This chain joins TRBV5-3 and TRBJ2-6; the D gene is possibly TRBD1 (6 bases). TRBV5-3 is sorted into the ORF group, with uncertain function. The CDR3 loop spans 16 amino acids. Trimming removed 10 bases at V and 0 bases at J, with 17 bases between. This chain's CDR3 is CASSTGVSSGANVLTS. The CDR3 nucleotides are TGTGCCTCATCGACAGGTGTATCCTCTGGGGCCAACGTCCTGACTTCC.

With regard to this clonotype: A read error may explain this, as a much larger clone is one base away. The rearrangement uses TRBV9 and TRBJ2-7; 7 nucleotides agree with TRBD2. The CDR3 extends over 16 amino acids. In germline, CDR1 is SGDLS, CDR2 YYNGEE. The junction had 12 bases not matched to a gene; V was cut back by 4 bases and J by 2 bases. The DNA for the CDR3 is TGTGCCAGCAGCCGCGATGTGGGAGGGCCCCCCTACGAGCAGTACTTC. Translated, it gives CASSRDVGGPPYEQYF.